The T cell receptor (beta chain) under discussion was sequenced for a study of cytomegalovirus exposure and HLA in healthy donors. About the study: There were roughly 120 million unique TCR beta sequences, drawn from 180 million or so T cells, in an earlier analysis. General study findings and limits: In a later analysis, a genetic analysis reported fewer productive-TCR N-insertions in an Asian-associated ancestry cluster than the cohort average.

Details on this clone: Its antigen is still unknown.

The PCR employed 60 Vbeta primers together with 13 Jbeta primers. Sequencing was performed with immunoSEQ multiplex PCR; in TCRdb, only in-frame clones are kept and a portion is missing. Recorded for this sample: 200,000 or so clones. CDR3 length: 14 amino acids. The V end lost 5 bases, the J end lost 9 bases, and 17 bases lay between the germline ends. Looked up from germline, CDR1 is MGHDK and CDR2 is SYGVNS. The specimen sequenced was PBMCs. The rearrangement uses TRBV25-1 and TRBJ1-5, with D possibly being TRBD1 (5 bases). This TCR came from a boy aged 5-17 years in good health and CMV-seronegative. In DNA form, the CDR3 reads TGTGCCAGCAGTCAGGGACTATCGGAACTGCCCCAGCATTTT. It codes for CASSQGLSELPQHF.